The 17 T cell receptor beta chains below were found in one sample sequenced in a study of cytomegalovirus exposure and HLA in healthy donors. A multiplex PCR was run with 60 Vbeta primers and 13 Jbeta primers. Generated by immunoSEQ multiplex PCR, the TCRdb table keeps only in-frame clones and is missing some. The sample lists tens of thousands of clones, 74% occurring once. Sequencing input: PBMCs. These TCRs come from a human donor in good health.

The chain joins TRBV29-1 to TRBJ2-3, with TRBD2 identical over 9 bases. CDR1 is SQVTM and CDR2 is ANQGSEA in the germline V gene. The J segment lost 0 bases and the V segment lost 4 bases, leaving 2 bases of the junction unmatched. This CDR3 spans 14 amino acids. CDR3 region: CSVVGTSSTDTQYF. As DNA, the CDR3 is TGCAGCGTTGTTGGGACTAGCAGCACAGATACGCAGTATTTT.

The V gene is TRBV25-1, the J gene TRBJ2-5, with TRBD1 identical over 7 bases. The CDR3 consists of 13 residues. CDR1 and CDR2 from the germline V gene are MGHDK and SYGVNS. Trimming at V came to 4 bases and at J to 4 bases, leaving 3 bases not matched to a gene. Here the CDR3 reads CASSAGGRETQYF. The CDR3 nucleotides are TGTGCCAGCAGTGCAGGGGGTCGAGAGACCCAGTACTTC.

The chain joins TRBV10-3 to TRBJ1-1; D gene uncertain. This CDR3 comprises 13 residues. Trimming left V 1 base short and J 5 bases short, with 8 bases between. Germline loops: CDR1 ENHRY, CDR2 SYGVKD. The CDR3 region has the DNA TGTGCCATCAGTGAGTACCTTGAGACTGAAGCTTTCTTT. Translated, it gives CAISEYLETEAFF.

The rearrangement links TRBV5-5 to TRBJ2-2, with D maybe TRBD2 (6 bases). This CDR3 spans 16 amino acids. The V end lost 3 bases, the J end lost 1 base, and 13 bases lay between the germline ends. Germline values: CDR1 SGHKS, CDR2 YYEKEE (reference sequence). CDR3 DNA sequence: TGTGCCAGCAGCTCCGAGGCGGGACTGAACACCGGGGAGCTGTTTTTT. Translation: CASSSEAGLNTGELFF.

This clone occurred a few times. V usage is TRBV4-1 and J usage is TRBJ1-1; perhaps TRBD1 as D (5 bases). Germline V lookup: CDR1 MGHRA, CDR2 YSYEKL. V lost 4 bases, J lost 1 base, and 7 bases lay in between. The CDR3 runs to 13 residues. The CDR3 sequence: CASSPQGNTEAFF. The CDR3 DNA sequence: TGCGCCAGCAGCCCTCAGGGGAACACTGAAGCTTTCTTT.

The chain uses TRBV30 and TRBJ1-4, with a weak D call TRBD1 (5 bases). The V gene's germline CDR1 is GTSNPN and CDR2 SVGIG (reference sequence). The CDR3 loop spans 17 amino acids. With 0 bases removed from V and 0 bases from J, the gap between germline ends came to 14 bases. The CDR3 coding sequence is TGTGCCTGGAGTGTTAGATACAGGCACGCAACTAATGAAAAACTGTTTTTT. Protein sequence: CAWSVRYRHATNEKLFF.

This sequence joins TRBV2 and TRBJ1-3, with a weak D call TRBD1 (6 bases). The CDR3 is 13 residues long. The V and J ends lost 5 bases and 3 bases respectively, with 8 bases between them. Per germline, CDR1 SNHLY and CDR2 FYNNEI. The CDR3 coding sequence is TGTGCCAGCAGTACAGGGTATGGAAACACCATATATTTT. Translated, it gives CASSTGYGNTIYF.

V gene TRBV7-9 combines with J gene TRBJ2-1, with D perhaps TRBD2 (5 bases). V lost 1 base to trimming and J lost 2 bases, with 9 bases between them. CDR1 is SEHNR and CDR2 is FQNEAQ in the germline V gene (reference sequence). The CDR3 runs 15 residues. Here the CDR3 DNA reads TGTGCCAGCAGCTTAGGGGTTAGCGCCTACAATGAGCAGTTCTTC. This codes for CASSLGVSAYNEQFF. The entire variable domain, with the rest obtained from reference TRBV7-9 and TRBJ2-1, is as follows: DTGVSQNPRHKITKRGQNVTFRCDPISEHNRLYWYRQTLGQGPEFLTYFQNEAQLEKSRLLSDRFSAERPKGSFSTLEIQRTEQGDSAMYLCASSLGVSAYNEQFFGPGTRLTVL.

CDR3 residues: CASSYRREYEQFF. In DNA, the CDR3 is TGTGCCAGCAGTTATCGGCGGGAGTATGAGCAGTTCTTC. The chain couples TRBV6-5 to TRBJ2-1, with TRBD2 matching 7 bases. Per germline, CDR1 MNHEY and CDR2 SVGAGI. CDR3 length: 13 amino acids. Trimming took 3 bases from V and 8 from J; bases not matched to a gene: 4.

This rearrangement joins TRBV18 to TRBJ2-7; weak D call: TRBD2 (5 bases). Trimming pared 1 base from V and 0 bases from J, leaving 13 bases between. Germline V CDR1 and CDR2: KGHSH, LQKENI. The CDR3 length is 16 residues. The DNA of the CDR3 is TGTGCCAGCTCACCACTCAGCGGCAGCAGCTCCTACGAGCAGTACTTC. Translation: CASSPLSGSSSYEQYF.

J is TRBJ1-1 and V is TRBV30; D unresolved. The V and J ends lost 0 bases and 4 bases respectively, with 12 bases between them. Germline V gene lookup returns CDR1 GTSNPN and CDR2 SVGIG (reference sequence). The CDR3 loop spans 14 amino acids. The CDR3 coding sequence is TGTGCCTGGAGTGTACCCTCCTCGGGCACTGAAGCTTTCTTT. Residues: CAWSVPSSGTEAFF.

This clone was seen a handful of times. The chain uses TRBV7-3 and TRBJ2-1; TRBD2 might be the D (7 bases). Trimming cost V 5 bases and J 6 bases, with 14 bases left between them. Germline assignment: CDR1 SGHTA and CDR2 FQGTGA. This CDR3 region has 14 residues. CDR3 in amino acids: CASSPNRGGNEQFF. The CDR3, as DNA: TGTGCCAGCAGCCCCAATAGGGGGGGCAATGAGCAGTTCTTC.

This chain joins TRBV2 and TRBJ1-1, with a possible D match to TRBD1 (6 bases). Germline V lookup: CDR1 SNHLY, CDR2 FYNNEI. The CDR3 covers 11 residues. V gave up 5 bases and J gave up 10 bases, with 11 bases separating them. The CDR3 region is CASSQGGGAFF. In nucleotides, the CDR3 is TGTGCCAGCAGTCAGGGAGGGGGAGCTTTCTTT.

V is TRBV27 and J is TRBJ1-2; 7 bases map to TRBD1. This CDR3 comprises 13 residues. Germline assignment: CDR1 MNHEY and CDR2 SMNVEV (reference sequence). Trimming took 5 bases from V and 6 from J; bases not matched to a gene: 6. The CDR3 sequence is CASSPQGEDGYTF. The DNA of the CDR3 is TGTGCCAGCAGTCCCCAGGGGGAGGATGGCTACACCTTC.

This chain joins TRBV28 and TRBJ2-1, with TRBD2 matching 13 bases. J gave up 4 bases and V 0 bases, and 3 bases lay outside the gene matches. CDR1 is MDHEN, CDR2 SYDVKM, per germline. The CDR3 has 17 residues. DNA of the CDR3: TGTGCCAGCAGTTTATGGGAACTAGCGGGAGGGTACAATGAGCAGTTCTTC. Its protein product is CASSLWELAGGYNEQFF.

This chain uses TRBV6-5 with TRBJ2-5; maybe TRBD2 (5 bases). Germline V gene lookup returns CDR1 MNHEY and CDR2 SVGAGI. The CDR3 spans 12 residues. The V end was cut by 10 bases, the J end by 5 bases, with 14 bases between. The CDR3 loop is CATTEVGETQYF. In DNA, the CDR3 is TGTGCCACCACGGAGGTGGGTGAGACCCAGTACTTC.

The CDR3 here is CASSQLRAGESYEQYF. As DNA, the CDR3 is TGCGCCAGCAGTCAATTAAGGGCAGGGGAGTCCTACGAGCAGTACTTC. The chain recombines TRBV23-1 with TRBJ2-7, with D possibly TRBD1 on 6 matching bases. TRBV23-1 counts as an open reading frame of uncertain function. V was trimmed by 1 base and J by 1 base, leaving 14 bases between them. CDR3 length: 16 amino acids.